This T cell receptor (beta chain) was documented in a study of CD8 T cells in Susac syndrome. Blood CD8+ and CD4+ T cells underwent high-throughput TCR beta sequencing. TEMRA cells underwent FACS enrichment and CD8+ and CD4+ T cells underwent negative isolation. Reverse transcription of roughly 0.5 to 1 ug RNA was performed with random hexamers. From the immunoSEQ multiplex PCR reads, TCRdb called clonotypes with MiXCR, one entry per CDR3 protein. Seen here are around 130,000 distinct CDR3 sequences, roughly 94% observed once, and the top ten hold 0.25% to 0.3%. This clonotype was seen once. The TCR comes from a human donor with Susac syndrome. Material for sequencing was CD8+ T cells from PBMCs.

The DNA of the CDR3 is TGTGCCAGCAGTCCCTCCCGGGCGCAAGAGACCCAGTACTTC. Its translation: CASSPSRAQETQYF. The genes are TRBV6-6 and TRBJ2-5; D gene unclear. This CDR3 spans 14 amino acids. The V end was cut by 5 bases, the J end by 2 bases, with 12 bases between. The germline V gene encodes CDR1 MNHNY and CDR2 SVGAGI (reference sequence).